The clone carrying this TCR beta chain was observed once. The data derive from a study of blood T cell repertoires in COVID-19. On the study more broadly: PBMCs, B-cell-depleted T cells, or T cells were the source of the cDNA or gDNA that made up the material.

This CDR3 has 15 residues. V lost 2 bases and J lost 9, with 14 bases in between. Germline CDR1 reads LNHDA; CDR2 reads SQIVND (reference sequence). Using immunoSEQ multiplex PCR, the repertoire was profiled, and TCRdb retains in-frame clones only, with some absent. The sample comprises fewer than 35,000 clones, more than 75% of which are singletons, and less than 10% rests with the top ten. V usage is TRBV19 and J usage is TRBJ1-6, with D perhaps TRBD1 (5 bases). The sequence was collected from a man between 65 and 79 years old with active or convalescent COVID-19. The material sequenced was peripheral blood. In DNA, the CDR3 is TGTGCCAGTAGTATATTAAGGACAAAATCTTCACCCCTCCACTTT. This encodes CASSILRTKSSPLHF.